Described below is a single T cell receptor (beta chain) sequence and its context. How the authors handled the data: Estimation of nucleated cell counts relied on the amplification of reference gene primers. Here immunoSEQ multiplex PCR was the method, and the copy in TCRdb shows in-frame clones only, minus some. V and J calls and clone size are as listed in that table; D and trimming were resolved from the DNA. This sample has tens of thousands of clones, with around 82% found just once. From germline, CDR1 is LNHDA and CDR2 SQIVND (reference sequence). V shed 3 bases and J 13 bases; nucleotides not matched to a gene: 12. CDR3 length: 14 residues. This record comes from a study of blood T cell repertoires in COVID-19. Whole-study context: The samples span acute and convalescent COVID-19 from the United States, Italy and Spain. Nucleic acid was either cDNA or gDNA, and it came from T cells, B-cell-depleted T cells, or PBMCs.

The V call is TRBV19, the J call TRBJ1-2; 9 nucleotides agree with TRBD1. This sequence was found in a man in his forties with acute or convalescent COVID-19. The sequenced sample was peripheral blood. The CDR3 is CASSIGTGTIVGTF. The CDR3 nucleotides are TGTGCCAGTAGTATCGGGACAGGGACGATCGTGGGCACCTTC.